This T cell receptor beta chain was found in a study of blood T cell repertoires in COVID-19. As to this clone: Its ends do not fully match the called genes, so a read error is possible.

Clones were sequenced by immunoSEQ multiplex PCR, and TCRdb holds only the in-frame ones, with some missing. This table holds approximately 150,000 clones, around 82% found once. The germline V gene encodes CDR1 SGHTA and CDR2 FQGTGA. This CDR3 has 14 residues. The chain employs TRBV7-3 and TRBJ2-7; no reliable D call. Sequenced: peripheral blood. The clonotype originates from a man aged 60 to 69 with acute or convalescent COVID-19. CDR3 region: CASSLNPSPPLLNF. The CDR3 DNA is TGTGCCAGCAGCTTAAATCCGAGCCCCCCTTTATTAAACTTC.